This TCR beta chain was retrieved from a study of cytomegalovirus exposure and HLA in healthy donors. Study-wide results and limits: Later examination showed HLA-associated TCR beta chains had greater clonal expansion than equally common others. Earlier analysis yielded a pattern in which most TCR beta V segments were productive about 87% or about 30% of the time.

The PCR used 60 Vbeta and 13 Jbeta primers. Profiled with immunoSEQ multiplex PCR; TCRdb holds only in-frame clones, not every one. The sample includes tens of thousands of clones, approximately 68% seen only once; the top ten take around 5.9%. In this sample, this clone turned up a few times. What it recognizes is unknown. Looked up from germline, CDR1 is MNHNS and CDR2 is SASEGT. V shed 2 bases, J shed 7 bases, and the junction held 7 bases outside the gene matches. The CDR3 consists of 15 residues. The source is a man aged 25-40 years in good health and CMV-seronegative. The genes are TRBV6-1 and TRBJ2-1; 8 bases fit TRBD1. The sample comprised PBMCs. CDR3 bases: TGTGCCAGCAGTGAAATGGACAGGGTAAGGAATGAGCAGTTCTTC. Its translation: CASSEMDRVRNEQFF.